The entry below describes one TCR beta chain. Its antigen remains undetermined. No base qualities exist here, and no much larger clone lies one base off it. The time point label corresponds to: after neoadjuvant nivolumab, at surgical resection. The patients had newly diagnosed stage II-IVA oral cavity squamous cell carcinoma and had not received any prior systemic or radiation treatment. The cohort consisted of patients with HPV-negative, locally advanced oral cavity squamous cell carcinoma. No culture maintenance or expansion was done, as the peripheral blood mononuclear cells went straight to analysis. The samples were obtained from a longitudinal correlative study of a single-arm phase II trial testing neoadjuvant nivolumab in oral cavity squamous cell carcinoma. Genomic DNA-based TCRbeta sequencing was performed on subject-matched pre- and post-treatment PBMCs and tumors from three responders and three non-responders. Peripheral blood mononuclear cells were drawn once before nivolumab treatment and a second time after treatment, when surgery took place. The Maxwell RSC DNA from Cells kit was used to extract genomic DNA from PBMCs.

This sample was taken from a study of neoadjuvant anti-PD-1 for oral cavity cancer (dated by TCRdb to 2020 to 2023). Background for the entire study: Before undergoing curative-intent surgical resection, most patients got three to four biweekly nivolumab doses at 3 mg/kg. There were more than nine patients in the parent correlative cohort, and the response rate was less than 40%. A fourth nivolumab dose was given around day 43 to patients without progression, and definitive surgical resection was performed in those patients on days 50-56. Under RECIST 1.1, a patient counted as a responder if showing complete response, partial response or stable disease, and as a non-responder if showing progression.

Overall study results and their limits: After neoadjuvant nivolumab, non-responders showed significantly higher T cell clonality (Gini index) in PBMCs than responders did. A higher pretreatment blood Treg/Th17 ratio correlated with both higher pretreatment blood TCRbeta clonality and lower post-treatment tumor TCRbeta clonality. Only a few patients per response group were included in the TCR analyses, and the authors called for validation in larger cohorts.

V is cut back by 6 bases and J by 2 bases, with 6 bases in the junction unmatched. Counted from cysteine to phenylalanine, this CDR3 has 15 amino acids. CDR3 DNA is the only sequence kept; it has 45 bases, read in frame from the first base. CDR1 and CDR2 are read off the germline V gene as SNHLY and FYNNEI. PBMC libraries used mostly around 500 ng of input genomic DNA for deep sequencing, with six replicates per sample. The immunoSEQ hsTCRbeta kit was used to prepare TCRbeta libraries according to the manufacturer's instructions. The completed libraries were mixed into a single pool at 3 nM, then sequenced with an Illumina NovaSeq 6000 S4 flow cell. The authors' pipeline ran thus. The immunoSEQ Analyzer handled quality control and preprocessing of the raw data. The analysis was limited to productive rearrangements, and each clonotype was defined by a unique CDR3 amino acid sequence. Using the R package tcR, the researchers computed the Gini-Simpson index as their estimate of repertoire clonality. Student's t test was used to compare Gini indices, and Pearson correlation was used to assess associations with tumor size change. What TCRdb holds here is the immuneACCESS table cut down to in-frame rearrangements. Part of the clones is not present; checked against another copy, under half of the missing clones reflect an unresolved V gene, and the others are unexplained. V and J calls and clone size come straight from that table; D and trimming were deduced from the DNA. This sample has about 68,000 clones in its table, and about 85% of those were observed once. In total, the top ten clones hold roughly 3.4% of the sample.

The sample consisted of PBMCs, taken after nivolumab (anti-PD-1) treatment. The sequence links TRBV2 to TRBJ1-5, with 8 middle bases fitting TRBD1. The sequence derives from a person aged 40-85 years with oral cavity squamous cell carcinoma. The DNA sequence is given as TGTGCCAGCAGCACAGGACAGGGAGGCAATCAGCCCCAGCATTTT. Its protein reads: CASSTGQGGNQPQHF.